The entry below gives a single T cell receptor beta chain sequence along with its context. There is no known antigen for this receptor. Qualities for individual bases were not recorded, and no much larger clone is one base off. At diagnosis, tumor, uninvolved tumor-adjacent lung and peripheral blood were collected and then preserved as a mix of FFPE and fresh-frozen material. For TCR repertoire profiling, blood samples were analyzed in the form of peripheral blood mononuclear cells. The sample belongs to a study of T cells in localized non-small cell lung cancer (dated by TCRdb to about 2020). About the study as a whole: The study examined T cell repertoires in hundreds of patients with early-stage NSCLC and compared tumors with uninvolved tumor-adjacent lungs. The cohort comprised approximately 240 treatment-naïve NSCLC patients with resected, localized lung tumors. Of the NSCLC patients, fewer than 150 were male and roughly 100 were female, and the mean age was about 69 years. Results the study describes overall, beyond this receptor: Because of the exploratory design, TCR variables were selected using unadjusted p-values without false-discovery rate correction. Longer overall survival was associated with higher T cell density in blood, whereas shorter survival was associated with higher clonality in adjacent lung. A median of roughly 60 of the top 100 tumor clones were detected in paired uninvolved adjacent lung, and around 30 of these tumor clones were also found among the top 100 clones of the paired uninvolved adjacent lung. Because multi-region sequencing of the tumors was not done, intratumor heterogeneity could not be ruled out. Uninvolved tumor-adjacent lung showed the highest T cell clonality, higher than tumor, which suggests more focused antigenic responses in the adjacent lung.

The immunoSEQ Assay was used to sequence TCR beta CDR3 regions from DNA. As for the authors' bioinformatics: T cell density was computed as TCR beta template counts normalized to usable DNA estimated by amplifying housekeeping genes. Richness was estimated with the preseqR package, extrapolating to 400,000 templates for PBMC samples and 120,000 templates for tissue samples. Clonality was taken to be one minus Pielou's evenness. To identify tissue-enriched TCRs, differential abundance testing was run on productive amino-acid clonotypes with a minimum total count of 5 and an alpha of 0.1. The Jaccard Index and the Morisita Overlap Index were used to measure repertoire overlap between compartments. GLIPH grouped TCR beta CDR3s together with public tetramer-defined viral CDR3s, and a viral motif had to include at least three viral sequences and also show V-gene enrichment. TCRdb took over this immuneACCESS table, retaining in-frame rearrangements with V and J assigned. Such tables are incomplete; in checked studies, under half of the missing clones stem from an unresolved V gene, and the remainder is unexplained. D and trimming come from the DNA, and the V and J calls and clone size come from that table. For this sample the table gives 70,000 to 80,000 clones, of which 88% were detected only once. Jointly, the top ten make up 20% to 25% of the sample.

The clonotype comes from a woman aged 40-69 years with stage I squamous cell lung carcinoma. The sample in question was peripheral blood, obtained before any cancer treatment.

Here is the DNA: TGTGCCATCAGTGAGTTTCACGAGACCCAGTACTTC. The translation is CAISEFHETQYF. The receptor chain draws on TRBV10-3 and TRBJ2-5; a confident D gene designation cannot be given. The germline V gene encodes CDR1 ENHRY and CDR2 SYGVKD. Trimming removed 1 base from V and 5 bases from J, leaving 5 bases between the germline ends. From cysteine to phenylalanine, the CDR3 is 12 amino acids long. Just the 36-base CDR3 DNA is kept, in frame starting at base 1.